These 20 T cell receptor beta chains share one sample of origin, sequenced in a study of cytomegalovirus exposure and HLA in healthy donors. Clones were read by immunoSEQ multiplex PCR, and TCRdb kept only the in-frame ones, dropping some. This table holds about 63,000 clones, 89% found once. Sequencing was carried out using PBMCs. The receptor set was obtained from a young woman in good health and CMV-seronegative.

The chain employs TRBV18 and TRBJ2-5, with 12 bases identical to TRBD2. V lost 3 bases, J lost 4 bases, and 9 bases stayed unmatched. This CDR3 comprises 17 residues. From germline, CDR1 is KGHSH and CDR2 LQKENI. The CDR3 loop reads CASSPRMTSGGRETQYF. DNA for the CDR3: TGTGCCAGCTCACCCAGAATGACTAGCGGGGGAAGAGAGACCCAGTACTTC.

The sample holds a few counts of this clone. V usage is TRBV4-1 and J usage is TRBJ1-5; D is ambiguous. The germline CDR1 and CDR2 sequences are MGHRA and YSYEKL. The CDR3 has 17 amino acids. V shed 2 bases and J shed 1 base, with 15 bases lying between them. The CDR3 here is CASSQFLMPGSNQPQHF. The CDR3 DNA sequence: TGCGCCAGCAGCCAATTCCTAATGCCAGGCAGCAATCAGCCCCAGCATTTT.

This chain joins TRBV5-4 and TRBJ2-3; 9 bases align to TRBD2. Germline V gene lookup returns CDR1 SGHNT and CDR2 YYREEE (reference sequence). This CDR3 region has 16 residues. The V and J ends lost 1 base and 5 bases, in that order; junction bases with no gene match: 8. For the CDR3, the DNA is TGTGCCAGCAGCTTGTTTCGCGGGGGGGCGGTAGATACGCAGTATTTT. As protein: CASSLFRGGAVDTQYF. The whole variable domain, filled in from reference TRBV5-4 and TRBJ2-3, reads ETGVTQSPTHLIKTRGQQVTLRCSSQSGHNTVSWYQQALGQGPQFIFQYYREEENGRGNFPPRFSGLQFPNYSSELNVNALELDDSALYLCASSLFRGGAVDTQYFGPGTRLTVL.

The chain recombines TRBV28 with TRBJ1-5; possibly TRBD1 for D (6 bases). In germline, CDR1 is MDHEN, CDR2 SYDVKM. The CDR3 is 15 amino acids. Trimming pared 3 bases from V and 1 base from J, leaving 10 bases between. CDR3 nucleotides: TGTGCCAGCAGTTTCCAGGGGACGAGCAATCAGCCCCAGCATTTT. Translating it yields CASSFQGTSNQPQHF.

V and J are TRBV2 and TRBJ2-1, with TRBD2 identical over 12 bases. This CDR3 spans 17 amino acids. Trimming at V came to 4 bases and at J to 9 bases, leaving 13 bases not matched to a gene. The germline gives CDR1 SNHLY, CDR2 FYNNEI. In DNA, the CDR3 is TGTGCCAGCAGTGGGCCGTCTAGCGGGAGGGCACGCGGTGAGCAGTTCTTC. Translated: CASSGPSSGRARGEQFF.

The chain couples TRBV30 to TRBJ1-1; D uncertain. From germline, CDR1 is GTSNPN and CDR2 SVGIG (reference sequence). Trimming removed 1 base at V and 5 bases at J, with 11 bases between. This CDR3 is built from 13 residues. CDR3 sequence reads: CAWSAAHQTEAFF. The CDR3 region has the DNA TGTGCCTGGAGTGCTGCCCATCAGACTGAAGCTTTCTTT.

The chain couples TRBV7-2 to TRBJ2-7; 9 positions agree with TRBD1. From germline, CDR1 is SGHTA and CDR2 FQGNSA. With V trimmed by 3 bases and J by 0 bases, 6 bases remained unmatched. This CDR3 contains 16 residues. CDR3 amino acids: CASSFTPGQGSYEQYF. The DNA of the CDR3 is TGTGCCAGCAGCTTTACCCCGGGACAGGGCTCCTACGAGCAGTACTTC.

V and J are TRBV9 and TRBJ2-1, with 11 bases that match TRBD2. Germline-derived CDR1 and CDR2 are SGDLS and YYNGEE. V gave up 0 bases and J gave up 14 bases; unmatched junction bases: 16. This CDR3 is built from 17 residues. CDR3 region: CASSVGSALAGGPMEFF. DNA for the CDR3: TGTGCCAGCAGCGTAGGAAGCGCTCTAGCGGGGGGCCCTATGGAGTTCTTC.

V usage is TRBV10-3 and J usage is TRBJ2-2, with 7 bases lining up with TRBD1. The CDR3 spans 16 residues. Germline V lookup: CDR1 ENHRY, CDR2 SYGVKD. The J segment lost 4 bases and the V segment lost 4 bases, leaving 9 bases of the junction unmatched. The CDR3 loop reads CAISGGDSYPTGELFF. In DNA form, the CDR3 reads TGTGCCATCAGTGGAGGGGACAGCTATCCCACCGGGGAGCTGTTTTTT.

On this clone: In the same sample, other DNA sequences code for this CDR3. The chain's CDR3 is CASSDGTGGTDTQYF. The DNA of the CDR3 is TGTGCCAGCAGTGACGGGACAGGGGGCACAGATACGCAGTATTTT. J is TRBJ2-3 and V is TRBV6-4; 10 nucleotides match TRBD1. The V gene's germline CDR1 is MRHNA and CDR2 SNTAGT. V was clipped by 2 bases and J by 1 base; unmatched bases: 0. The CDR3 runs to 15 residues.

V gene TRBV6-1 combines with J gene TRBJ1-5; D uncertain. The CDR3 is 13 residues long. From germline, CDR1 is MNHNS and CDR2 SASEGT. The V end was cut by 3 bases, the J end by 4 bases, with 7 bases between. CDR3 in amino acids: CASSEEGNQPQHF. The CDR3 DNA is TGTGCCAGCAGTGAGGAGGGAAATCAGCCCCAGCATTTT.

The chain is built from TRBV5-6 and TRBJ2-7, with TRBD2 identical over 8 bases. The CDR3 is 16 amino acids. Germline V CDR1 and CDR2: SGHDT, YYEEEE. V was pared by 1 base and J by 1 base, with 7 bases of the junction left unmatched. The CDR3 coding sequence is TGTGCCAGCAGCTTGTTAGGCGGGAGGCTATCCTACGAGCAGTACTTC. Translation gives CASSLLGGRLSYEQYF.

The chain is built from TRBV19 and TRBJ1-1, with 10 bases aligning to TRBD1. V dropped 6 bases and J dropped 4; count of bases not matched to a gene: 2. The CDR3 is 13 amino acids. CDR1 is LNHDA, CDR2 SQIVND, per germline (reference sequence). For the CDR3, the DNA is TGTGCCAGTAGGGGACAGGGGATCACTGAAGCTTTCTTT. It encodes CASRGQGITEAFF.

The V call is TRBV30, the J call TRBJ1-2, with D hard to call. CDR1 and CDR2 from the germline V gene are GTSNPN and SVGIG (reference sequence). The V gene lost 4 bases and the J gene lost 3 bases, with 9 bases spanning the gap. The CDR3 loop spans 12 amino acids. CDR3 DNA: TGTGCCTGGACCCTTCCGGACTATGGCTACACCTTC. Its translation: CAWTLPDYGYTF.

V is TRBV6-1 and J is TRBJ2-1, with D perhaps TRBD2 (7 bases). V was trimmed by 8 bases and J by 15 bases, leaving 14 bases between them. The CDR3 has 10 residues. From germline, CDR1 is MNHNS and CDR2 SASEGT. CDR3 in amino acids: CASGGASPFF. For the CDR3, the DNA is TGTGCCAGCGGGGGGGCAAGTCCGTTCTTC.

The chain links TRBV4-1 to TRBJ2-1; D remains unclear. The V and J ends lost 1 base and 0 bases respectively, with 10 bases between them. Per the germline V gene, CDR1 is MGHRA and CDR2 is YSYEKL. The CDR3 runs 16 residues. The CDR3 region is CASSQVAASSYNEQFF. The CDR3 DNA is TGCGCCAGCAGCCAAGTGGCTGCTAGCTCCTACAATGAGCAGTTCTTC.

The chain uses TRBV9 and TRBJ2-1; 9 nucleotides match TRBD2. Unmatched junction bases numbered 8, after V lost 0 bases and J lost 7 bases. Looked up from germline, CDR1 is SGDLS and CDR2 is YYNGEE. The CDR3 loop spans 16 amino acids. The chain's CDR3 is CASSVAEAGGWNEQFF. The CDR3 DNA reads TGTGCCAGCAGCGTAGCTGAAGCGGGAGGTTGGAATGAGCAGTTCTTC.

The genes are TRBV19 and TRBJ2-6; TRBD1 is a possible D gene (6 bases). Trimming took 4 bases from V and 2 from J, leaving 21 bases between them. In germline, CDR1 is LNHDA, CDR2 SQIVND (reference sequence). This CDR3 spans 19 amino acids. The chain's CDR3 is CASSTNHLKQGTGANVLTF. The CDR3 coding sequence is TGTGCCAGTAGTACTAATCACTTGAAACAGGGTACTGGGGCCAACGTCCTGACTTTC.

The V and J genes are TRBV6-1 and TRBJ2-1; 7 nucleotides agree with TRBD1. Trimming cost V 6 bases and J 7 bases; bases outside gene matches: 9. From germline, CDR1 is MNHNS and CDR2 SASEGT. The CDR3 loop spans 14 amino acids. The CDR3 DNA is TGTGCCAGCAGGTGGGGACAGACCCAAAATGAGCAGTTCTTC. Its protein is CASRWGQTQNEQFF.

The chain carries TRBV13 and TRBJ1-1; D is ambiguous. From germline, CDR1 is PRHDT and CDR2 FYEKMQ (reference sequence). The CDR3 length is 13 residues. V lost 10 bases and J 3 bases, leaving 15 bases between the germline ends. CDR3 sequence reads: CATASRRDTEAFF. CDR3 bases: TGTGCCACCGCCTCGCGGAGGGACACTGAAGCTTTCTTT.